These 10 T cell receptor beta chains originate from one sample sequenced in a study of blood T cell repertoires in COVID-19. The data were produced by immunoSEQ multiplex PCR, yet TCRdb's version contains in-frame clones alone and is incomplete. This table holds about 62,000 clones, around 74% found once. The specimen was peripheral blood. The receptors stem from a woman aged 45-60 years with active or convalescent COVID-19.

V gene TRBV6-5 combines with J gene TRBJ2-5, with 16 bases lining up with TRBD2. The length of the CDR3 is 15 residues. Germline CDR1 and CDR2: MNHEY and SVGAGI. The J segment lost 6 bases and the V segment lost 7 bases, leaving 5 bases of the junction unmatched. The CDR3 spells CASNGTSGRAKTQYF. CDR3 DNA sequence: TGTGCCAGCAATGGGACTAGCGGGAGGGCGAAGACCCAGTACTTC.

The chain is built from TRBV18 and TRBJ2-1; D uncertain. The CDR3 loop spans 15 amino acids. The V and J ends lost 6 bases and 0 bases respectively, with 12 bases between them. CDR1 is KGHSH, CDR2 LQKENI, per germline. The CDR3 here is CASSPQPSSYNEQFF. The CDR3 region has the DNA TGTGCCAGCTCGCCTCAGCCTAGCTCCTACAATGAGCAGTTCTTC.

The rearrangement links TRBV24-1 to TRBJ2-5, with 7 nucleotides matching TRBD1. The CDR3 is 18 amino acids. With 4 bases clipped from V and 1 base from J, the junction kept 14 bases outside the gene matches. The germline V gene encodes CDR1 KGHDR and CDR2 SFDVKD. The CDR3 protein is CATSDTTGAGATQETQYF. DNA for the CDR3: TGTGCCACCAGTGACACCACAGGGGCCGGGGCCACCCAAGAGACCCAGTACTTC.

The rearrangement uses TRBV28 and TRBJ2-1; possibly TRBD2 for D (5 bases). This CDR3 region has 13 residues. The germline V gene has CDR1 MDHEN and CDR2 SYDVKM. Trimming cost V 8 bases and J 4 bases, with 12 bases left between them. CDR3 sequence (DNA): TGTGCCAGCTTCCGTAGGACTTACAATGAGCAGTTCTTC. Amino acid sequence: CASFRRTYNEQFF.

The rearrangement links TRBV12-3 or TRBV12-4 to TRBJ2-5; D perhaps matches TRBD2 (5 bases). CDR3 size: 12 residues. V was clipped by 3 bases and J by 4 bases, with 6 bases between them. CDR3 sequence: CASSFGGETQYF. The CDR3 DNA sequence: TGTGCCAGCAGTTTCGGAGGAGAGACCCAGTACTTC.

The J gene is TRBJ2-3, the V gene TRBV5-6; 9 nucleotides line up with TRBD2. Germline V gene data show CDR1 as SGHDT and CDR2 as YYEEEE. The V segment lost 2 bases and the J segment 7 bases; nucleotides outside the gene matches: 17. There are 18 residues in the CDR3. The CDR3 region is CASSLRLAALIRSNTQYF. For the CDR3, the DNA is TGTGCCAGCAGCTTAAGACTAGCGGCATTAATTCGGTCGAATACGCAGTATTTT. The whole variable domain, filled in from reference TRBV5-6 and TRBJ2-3, reads DAGVTQSPTHLIKTRGQQVTLRCSPKSGHDTVSWYQQALGQGPQFIFQYYEEEERQRGNFPDRFSGHQFPNYSSELNVNALLLGDSALYLCASSLRLAALIRSNTQYFGPGTRLTVL.

The chain uses TRBV19 and TRBJ1-1; D not resolved. Germline CDR1 and CDR2: LNHDA and SQIVND (reference sequence). V lost 7 bases and J lost 5, with 29 bases in between. The CDR3 runs to 18 residues. CDR3 residues: CASTPHALREGSGTEAFF. Written as DNA, the CDR3 is TGTGCCAGTACCCCCCACGCGTTAAGAGAGGGTTCGGGAACTGAAGCTTTCTTT.

The chain joins TRBV19 to TRBJ2-3, with D possibly TRBD2 on 7 matching bases. Trimming took off 6 bases at V and 4 bases at J, with 17 bases between the two ends. Germline CDR1 and CDR2: LNHDA and SQIVND (reference sequence). The length of the CDR3 is 15 residues. CDR3 loop: CASRERGGRADTQYF. CDR3 in DNA: TGTGCCAGTAGGGAGAGGGGGGGCCGGGCAGATACGCAGTATTTT.

V gene TRBV24-1 combines with J gene TRBJ2-1, with D possibly being TRBD1 (5 bases). Germline V lookup: CDR1 KGHDR, CDR2 SFDVKD. The V end lost 4 bases, the J end lost 4 bases, and 10 bases lay between the germline ends. The CDR3 sequence is 14 residues long. Here the CDR3 reads CATSETAGYNEQFF. CDR3 nucleotide sequence: TGTGCCACCAGTGAAACTGCAGGGTACAATGAGCAGTTCTTC.

The chain links TRBV2 to TRBJ1-1; D is unresolved. Germline V CDR1 and CDR2: SNHLY, FYNNEI. CDR3 length: 12 amino acids. V gave up 5 bases and J gave up 4 bases, with 8 bases separating them. CDR3 sequence: CASSLLSTEAFF. For the CDR3, the DNA is TGTGCCAGCAGTCTATTAAGCACTGAAGCTTTCTTT.